This T cell receptor beta chain was identified during a study of blood T cell repertoires in COVID-19. V gave up 0 bases and J gave up 2 bases; unmatched junction bases: 4. The germline V gene has CDR1 GTSNPN and CDR2 SVGIG (reference sequence). This CDR3 comprises 16 residues. TCRdb keeps only in-frame clones here, not all; method: immunoSEQ multiplex PCR. Of roughly 230,000 clones listed, roughly 80% were seen once; the top ten hold roughly 7%. Material for sequencing was peripheral blood. V gene TRBV30 combines with J gene TRBJ2-5; TRBD2 matches 12 bases. This TCR was recovered from a woman aged 50 to 60 with acute or convalescent COVID-19. The CDR3 nucleotides are TGTGCCTGGAGTGTATTCGGGACTAGCGGGCAAGAGACCCAGTACTTC. Its translation: CAWSVFGTSGQETQYF.